This TCR beta chain was retrieved from a study of CD8 T cells in Susac syndrome. Study-level points and caveats: The study conceded that relatively few individuals underwent its TCR sequencing and HLA analysis.

Germline V gene lookup returns CDR1 SGHTA and CDR2 FQGTGA. The CDR3 runs to 14 residues. The germline V and J ends were trimmed by 4 bases and 1 base, with 9 bases remaining between them. Note on this clonotype: Its specificity is unknown.

Random hexamers were used to reverse transcribe an amount of about 0.45 to 1 ug RNA. Amplification of TCR beta CDR3 used immunoSEQ multiplex PCR across 54 Vbeta and 13 Jbeta. TCRdb re-derived calls from the immunoSEQ multiplex PCR reads in MiXCR, one entry per CDR3 protein. The data contain about 200,000 distinct CDR3 sequences, under 95% of them seen just once; the ten biggest clones take up around 0.1%. Matching for age and sex applied to the controls, who were healthy donors. In contrast to the negatively isolated CD8+ and CD4+ T cells, TEMRA cells were FACS-enriched. The clonotype was recovered from a human donor in good health. J is TRBJ2-3 and V is TRBV7-3, with unresolved D. Sequenced sample: CD4+ T cells from PBMCs. This chain's CDR3 is CASSSRSGTDTQYF. DNA of the CDR3: TGTGCCAGCAGCTCGCGCTCCGGCACAGATACGCAGTATTTT.